This TCR beta chain was documented in a study of blood T cell repertoires in COVID-19. On the study more broadly: T cells, B-cell-depleted T cells, or PBMCs supplied cDNA or gDNA.

V lost 11 bases to trimming and J lost 9 bases, with 17 bases between them. This CDR3 spans 13 amino acids. CDR1 and CDR2 (germline): SGHVS, FQNEAQ. Repertoires were generated with immunoSEQ multiplex PCR, while TCRdb's copy carries only in-frame clones and drops some. The table shows under 150,000 clones, with around 80% occurring only once. The TCR comes from a man between 65 and 85 years old with acute or convalescent COVID-19. Sequencing was done on a sample of peripheral blood. The chain joins TRBV7-8 to TRBJ1-6; D not resolved. Here the CDR3 DNA reads TGTGCCGGTAGTCGGGGTATGGGTTCACCCCTCCACTTT. Amino acid sequence: CAGSRGMGSPLHF.